This is a list of T cell receptor beta chains from one sample in a study of T cells in Graves' hyperthyroidism and ophthalmopathy. TCRdb analysed the multiplex PCR reads with MiXCR anew, one entry per CDR3 protein. Of around 300,000 distinct CDR3 sequences listed, approximately 16% are singletons. The material sequenced was blood. The receptors shown here come from a woman between 45 and 65 years old with Graves' hyperthyroidism that later progressed to Graves' ophthalmopathy. Each CDR3 is given without its conserved first and last residue. The order of the fields is CDR3 length, V gene, J gene, CDR3 protein.

10	TRBV12-3/TRBV12-4	TRBJ2-5	ASTSGMRTQY
10	TRBV28	TRBJ2-1	ATRRQGNEQF
13	TRBV10-1	TRBJ1-1	ASSETRGPDTEAF
12	TRBV10-3	TRBJ2-1	AIASASSYNEQF
12	TRBV19	TRBJ2-7	ASRTGTGLDEQY
13	TRBV13	TRBJ2-5	ASSLSSTGGETQY
13	TRBV2	TRBJ2-1	ASSESGGLGGEQF
12	TRBV13	TRBJ1-2	ASSPGQGVGGYT
13	TRBV20-1	TRBJ2-2	SASLSAGIPGELF
13	TRBV5-5	TRBJ2-5	ASSLLTANQETQY
13	TRBV6-1	TRBJ1-5	ASRKGPGGSQPQH
14	TRBV27	TRBJ2-2	ASSLRRGEYTGELF
12	TRBV19	TRBJ1-5	ASSSVAGNRPQH
12	TRBV27	TRBJ1-5	ASSPRPFNQPQH
16	TRBV11-2	TRBJ1-5	ASSLTQGGVYKNQPQH
12	TRBV2	TRBJ2-5	ASSDVGTPETQY
14	TRBV6-1	TRBJ2-1	ASSDRKGQGGNEQF
9	TRBV19	TRBJ1-1	ASFTGAEAF
11	TRBV29-1	TRBJ2-5	SVEDHGPRSPY
15	TRBV3-1	TRBJ2-1	ASSQGLAGDIYNEQF
11	TRBV29-1	TRBJ2-1	STSRDSYNEQF
12	TRBV5-5	TRBJ2-3	ASKSDRATDTQY
16	TRBV5-5	TRBJ2-1	ASSQLRTSGRKANEQF
13	TRBV5-1	TRBJ1-1	ASSLPRQGQTEAF
13	TRBV2	TRBJ1-3	ASSPLAGAGNTIY
11	TRBV28	TRBJ2-2	ATGTFNTGELF
14	TRBV28	TRBJ2-1	ASSPPRRLSYNEQF
16	TRBV6-1	TRBJ2-3	ASRSIPPHSGRPDTQY
13	TRBV9	TRBJ2-3	ASSVDGQGVDTQY
14	TRBV2	TRBJ1-2	ASSQGGTGGIYGYT
12	TRBV5-1	TRBJ2-7	ASSWTGTGNEQY
14	TRBV11-1	TRBJ1-1	ASSFGGSRLNTEAF
15	TRBV11-2	TRBJ1-1	ASSLFGGGRGITEAF
11	TRBV6-1	TRBJ2-7	ASKETASYEQY
12	TRBV7-8	TRBJ2-4	ASSLGWRGSIQY